This record covers a single TCR beta chain. Its cognate antigen is unknown. This sample is drawn from a study of T cell clones after liver transplantation. In the study overall: Post-transplant blood was tracked for graft-donor-reactive T cell clones identified in a pre-transplant mixed lymphocyte reaction. Study outcomes and limitations: In 5 of 8 subjects, circulating graft-donor-reactive CD4 TCRbeta sequences fell significantly after transplant.

This CDR3 is 15 amino acids long. Trimming took 4 bases from V and 4 from J; bases not matched to a gene: 7. Germline CDR1 is LNHDA and CDR2 is SQIVND (reference sequence). Sequenced by immunoSEQ multiplex PCR; TCRdb stores in-frame clones only, minus some. This repertoire shows some 120,000 clones, around nine tenths found once; its top ten account for 0.65% to 0.85%. The chain has TRBV19 and TRBJ2-1; 7 positions agree with TRBD2. The source material was CD4+ T cells from blood, sampled 12 months after liver transplant. This receptor was taken from a human patient who received a liver transplant. Some T cells may have come from the graft donor. In DNA form, the CDR3 reads TGTGCCAGTAGTAAACCAGCGGGGCCGTACAATGAGCAGTTCTTC. Translation: CASSKPAGPYNEQFF.